A single sample gave rise to the 8 T cell receptor beta chains below, sequenced in a study of T cell responses to AZD1222 COVID-19 vaccine. Sequencing was performed with immunoSEQ multiplex PCR; in TCRdb, only in-frame clones are kept and a portion is missing. The table shows about 140,000 clones, with just over 85% occurring only once. The material sequenced was peripheral blood, taken on day 0 of AZD1222 vaccination. These receptors were collected from an adult in good health.

The CDR3 spells CATRQGAADTQYF. CDR3 DNA: TGTGCCACGCGACAGGGTGCCGCAGATACGCAGTATTTT. This chain links TRBV24-1 with TRBJ2-3; TRBD1 matches at 7 bases. The CDR3 sequence is 13 residues long. The ends lost 10 bases at V and 4 bases at J; junction bases unmatched: 7. CDR1 is KGHDR, CDR2 SFDVKD, per germline.

J is TRBJ1-2 and V is TRBV7-2, with D tentatively TRBD1 (5 bases). The V end was cut by 5 bases, the J end by 3 bases, with 13 bases between. Germline V gene data show CDR1 as SGHTA and CDR2 as FQGNSA. The CDR3 is 14 amino acids. CDR3: CASSTNQGDYGYTF. DNA for the CDR3: TGTGCCAGCAGCACCAACCAGGGCGACTATGGCTACACCTTC.

The chain has TRBV7-2 and TRBJ2-3; D may be TRBD2 (6 bases). The CDR3 runs to 14 residues. Deletions cut 1 base from V and 5 bases from J, with 10 bases between. From germline, CDR1 is SGHTA and CDR2 FQGNSA. The CDR3: CASSLEGSGDTQYF. CDR3 coding DNA: TGTGCCAGCAGCTTAGAGGGTAGCGGAGATACGCAGTATTTT. Complete variable domain (other parts from reference TRBV7-2 and TRBJ2-3): GAGVSQSPSNKVTEKGKDVELRCDPISGHTALYWYRQSLGQGLEFLIYFQGNSAPDKSGLPSDRFSAERTGGSVSTLTIQRTQQEDSAVYLCASSLEGSGDTQYFGPGTRLTVL.

V and J are TRBV18 and TRBJ2-1; 9 positions agree with TRBD2. CDR3 length: 14 amino acids. V trimming: 3 bases; J trimming: 10 bases; junction bases outside the gene matches: 7. The germline CDR1 and CDR2 sequences are KGHSH and LQKENI. The CDR3 reads CASSPSAGGEEQFF. DNA for the CDR3: TGTGCCAGCTCACCTTCAGCGGGAGGAGAAGAGCAGTTCTTC.

This clone has only a few counts. The V gene is TRBV13, the J gene TRBJ2-2; 14 bases agree with TRBD2. The CDR3 loop spans 20 amino acids. CDR1 and CDR2 (germline): PRHDT, FYEKMQ (reference sequence). The junction had 13 bases not matched to a gene; V was cut back by 5 bases and J by 2 bases. The CDR3, as DNA: TGTGCCAGCAGCCAATACGAACGGACTAGCGGGAGGACTAACACCGGGGAGCTGTTTTTT. Amino acid sequence: CASSQYERTSGRTNTGELFF. Combining the CDR3 with reference TRBV13 and TRBJ2-2 gives the whole variable domain AAGVIQSPRHLIKEKRETATLKCYPIPRHDTVYWYQQGPGQDPQFLISFYEKMQSDKGSIPDRFSAQQFSDYHSELNMSSLELGDSALYFCASSQYERTSGRTNTGELFFGEGSRLTVL.

This clone occurred a few times. This sequence joins TRBV7-2 and TRBJ2-5; D perhaps matches TRBD2 (6 bases). This CDR3 contains 16 residues. Germline V gives CDR1 SGHTA, CDR2 FQGNSA. The V end was cut by 7 bases, the J end by 0 bases, with 18 bases between. DNA for the CDR3: TGTGCCAGCAATCTCGCTGGGACTTCGGACCAAGAGACCCAGTACTTC. Its protein product is CASNLAGTSDQETQYF.

V gene TRBV7-2 combines with J gene TRBJ1-5, with no clear D. This CDR3 is built from 13 residues. V was cut by 2 bases and J by 5 bases, with 7 bases left in between. Germline loops: CDR1 SGHTA, CDR2 FQGNSA. CDR3 loop: CASSLQVDQPQHF. CDR3 nucleotides: TGTGCCAGCAGCTTACAAGTGGATCAGCCCCAGCATTTT.

The genes are TRBV18 and TRBJ2-2, with unresolved D. Looked up from germline, CDR1 is KGHSH and CDR2 is LQKENI. Trimming stripped 6 bases from V and 6 bases from J, with 11 bases between. The CDR3 is 13 residues long. CDR3 in amino acids: CASSVGGAGELFF. Here the CDR3 DNA reads TGTGCCAGCTCCGTCGGTGGGGCCGGGGAGCTGTTTTTT. Looking up the rest from reference TRBV18 and TRBJ2-2 gives the full variable domain: NAGVMQNPRHLVRRRGQEARLRCSPMKGHSHVYWYRQLPEEGLKFMVYLQKENIIDESGMPKERFSAEFPKEGPSILRIQQVVRGDSAAYFCASSVGGAGELFFGEGSRLTVL.